The 13 T cell receptor beta chains presented below share a single source sample, sequenced in a study of CD8+ T cells in alopecia areata (dated by TCRdb to 2016 to 2019). The label giving this sample's treatment or condition can be read as: oral pan-JAK inhibitor, 5-10 mg twice daily. Receptors were amplified or captured by the immunoSEQ multiplex PCR assay. RNA was extracted from all samples and reverse transcribed into cDNA as template for TCR sequencing. TCRdb stores this immuneACCESS table with in-frame sequences only. Part of the clones is absent; in the studies checked, under half of the shortfall reflects unresolved V genes, and no reason is known for the rest. The sample records more than 95,000 clones, 85% to 90% of which are singletons. Clones ranked in the top ten supply more than 9.5% of the sample. Sample: CD8+ T cells sorted from blood, taken around week 31, from a patient treated with tofacitinib. The receptors were sampled from a human donor with alopecia areata.

V usage is TRBV12-5 and J usage is TRBJ2-1, with D maybe TRBD2 (5 bases). In germline, CDR1 is LGHNT, CDR2 FRNRAP. V gave up 4 bases and J gave up 8 bases, with 24 bases separating them. CDR3 size: 17 residues. The CDR3 spells CASGWIEGIPLIDEQFF. The CDR3, as DNA: TGTGCTAGTGGTTGGATTGAGGGTATTCCCCTAATCGATGAGCAGTTCTTC.

V usage is TRBV7-9 and J usage is TRBJ2-5, with 7 bases lining up with TRBD1. V shed 5 bases and J 6 bases; nucleotides not matched to a gene: 15. Germline V gene lookup returns CDR1 SEHNR and CDR2 FQNEAQ (reference sequence). The CDR3 extends over 16 amino acids. CDR3: CASSGGRQGPLKTQYF. The CDR3, as DNA: TGTGCCAGCAGCGGAGGTAGACAGGGTCCTCTAAAGACCCAGTACTTC.

The rearrangement links TRBV5-4 to TRBJ1-5, with D uncertain. Trimming shortened V by 1 base and J by 6 bases, and 5 bases separated the two germline ends. CDR3 size: 12 residues. Germline CDR1 is SGHNT and CDR2 is YYREEE (reference sequence). DNA of the CDR3: TGTGCCAGCAGCTTGTTGGGTCAGCCCCAGCATTTT. It translates to CASSLLGQPQHF.

The chain couples TRBV6-5 to TRBJ2-3, with D possibly being TRBD2 (5 bases). V lost 7 bases, J lost 2 bases, and 13 bases lay in between. Germline V gene sequence: CDR1 MNHEY, CDR2 SVGAGI. The CDR3 spans 14 residues. The CDR3 reads CASTEGYDTDTQYF. The CDR3 region has the DNA TGTGCCAGCACCGAGGGTTATGACACAGATACGCAGTATTTT.

This clone came up a few times. V is TRBV29-1 and J is TRBJ2-7; 7 bases map to TRBD2. Germline V gene lookup returns CDR1 SQVTM and CDR2 ANQGSEA. This CDR3 has 14 amino acids. The junction had 8 bases not matched to a gene; V was cut back by 0 bases and J by 6 bases. CDR3 protein: CSVEEGRGPGEQYF. The CDR3 DNA sequence: TGCAGCGTTGAAGAGGGGAGGGGTCCTGGCGAGCAGTACTTC.

The V and J genes are TRBV19 and TRBJ1-1; TRBD1 agrees at 8 bases. The germline gives CDR1 LNHDA, CDR2 SQIVND (reference sequence). This CDR3 region has 14 residues. With 5 bases clipped from V and 7 bases from J, the junction kept 9 bases outside the gene matches. The CDR3 DNA sequence: TGTGCCAGTAGTTCGCCGGGACAGGCGAATGAAGCTTTCTTT. Translating it yields CASSSPGQANEAFF. The whole variable domain, remainder taken from reference TRBV19 and TRBJ1-1, is DGGITQSPKYLFRKEGQNVTLSCEQNLNHDAMYWYRQDPGQGLRLIYYSQIVNDFQKGDIAEGYSVSREKKESFPLTVTSAQKNPTAFYLCASSSPGQANEAFFGQGTRLTVV.

V and J are TRBV5-4 and TRBJ2-3, with a tentative D call TRBD1 (6 bases). The CDR3 length is 13 residues. Germline-derived CDR1 and CDR2 are SGHNT and YYREEE (reference sequence). The V gene lost 2 bases and the J gene lost 4 bases, with 8 bases spanning the gap. The CDR3, as DNA: TGTGCCAGCAGCTTAACAGGGCCAGATACGCAGTATTTT. Translating it yields CASSLTGPDTQYF.

The chain carries TRBV30 and TRBJ2-1; 8 bases are shared with TRBD1. The CDR3 contains 13 residues. V shed 1 base and J 14 bases; nucleotides not matched to a gene: 10. Germline V gene lookup returns CDR1 GTSNPN and CDR2 SVGIG (reference sequence). The CDR3 loop reads CAWSGAMTGAKFF. The CDR3 region has the DNA TGTGCCTGGAGTGGGGCCATGACAGGGGCGAAGTTCTTC.

CDR3 protein: CASSQADREKLFF. For the CDR3, the DNA is TGCGCCAGCAGCCAAGCAGACAGGGAAAAACTGTTTTTT. V and J are TRBV4-1 and TRBJ1-4, with D tentatively TRBD1 (6 bases). CDR1 and CDR2 (germline): MGHRA, YSYEKL. V lost 1 base, J lost 8 bases, and 8 bases lay in between. CDR3 length equals 13 residues.

This clone was counted between two and nine times. DNA for the CDR3: TGTGCCAGCAGCCAAGAACGGGACGGATCCTACGAGCAGTACTTC. It codes for CASSQERDGSYEQYF. The chain couples TRBV4-2 to TRBJ2-7; D assignment may be TRBD1 or TRBD2 (5 bases each). The CDR3 sequence is 15 residues long. Germline V gene sequence: CDR1 LGHNA, CDR2 YNFKEQ. Between the trimmed V and J ends, which lost 0 bases and 1 base, there was a span of 10 bases.

This chain links TRBV5-1 with TRBJ2-7, with TRBD1 matching over 9 bases. Germline V gene data show CDR1 as SGHRS and CDR2 as YFSETQ. With V trimmed by 6 bases and J by 4 bases, 8 bases remained unmatched. This CDR3 is 14 amino acids long. The CDR3, as DNA: TGCGCCAGCACCCCAGGGACAGGGCCGTACGAGCAGTACTTC. Amino acid sequence: CASTPGTGPYEQYF.

The genes are TRBV7-9 and TRBJ2-5; 12 nucleotides agree with TRBD1. Germline trimming cut 4 bases from V and 5 bases from J; bases unmatched to any gene: 5. Germline V lookup: CDR1 SEHNR, CDR2 FQNEAQ (reference sequence). This CDR3 is 15 amino acids long. DNA for the CDR3: TGTGCCAGCAGCTCCCGGGACAGGGGGCTTGAGACCCAGTACTTC. Amino acid sequence: CASSSRDRGLETQYF.

The chain links TRBV13 to TRBJ2-2, with TRBD1 matching over 7 bases. Trimming removed 5 bases from V and 1 base from J; junction bases left unmatched: 7. The germline V gene has CDR1 PRHDT and CDR2 FYEKMQ (reference sequence). This CDR3 has 16 amino acids. The CDR3 DNA is TGTGCCAGCAGCGTAATGGGACAGTGGAACACCGGGGAGCTGTTTTTT. This encodes CASSVMGQWNTGELFF.